The clone carrying this T cell receptor (beta chain) has just one count. Antigen specificity is unknown. These data come from a study of T cell clonotyping in hematopoietic cell transplantation. Overall study: Recipients' pretransplant samples followed cytoreduction.

Time point given: recipient sample about 28 days before transplant, after cytoreduction. General study findings and limits: At the given depth, recipient repertoires were over 97% de novo clonotypes.

The method was immunoSEQ multiplex PCR; TCRdb's version includes in-frame clones alone and lacks a portion of them. Of 25,000 to 35,000 clones in the sample, roughly 91% are singletons; the top ten hold around 2.3%. V was pared by 2 bases and J by 4 bases, with 5 bases between. CDR3 length equals 11 residues. Germline lookup yields CDR1 GTSNPN and CDR2 SVGIG (reference sequence). The gene calls are TRBV30 and TRBJ1-1, with unresolved D. The source of this sequence is a man in his fifties or sixties with acute myeloid leukemia. Some clones in this sample may be carry-over from other donors' samples. Material: peripheral blood mononuclear cells, obtained before stem cell transplant. In DNA, the CDR3 is TGTGCCTGGAGTAATCCCACTGAAGCTTTCTTT. Its translation: CAWSNPTEAFF. The complete variable domain, with remaining parts taken from reference TRBV30 and TRBJ1-1, reads SQTIHQWPATLVQPVGSPLSLECTVEGTSNPNLYWYRQAAGRGLQLLFYSVGIGQISSEVPQNLSASRPQDRQFILSSKKLLLSDSGFYLCAWSNPTEAFFGQGTRLTVV.